This TCR beta chain was retrieved from a study of CD8+CD57+ T cells in acquired aplastic anemia. Trimming took off 2 bases at V and 2 bases at J, with 13 bases between the two ends. The germline CDR1 and CDR2 sequences are ENHRY and SYGVKD. The CDR3 runs to 15 residues. According to the study, genomic DNA was the template for TCR beta VDJ and CDR3 profiling. MiXCR, applied by TCRdb to the reads, yields one record per CDR3 protein. The data hold 150,000 to 200,000 distinct CDR3 sequences, with less than 55% observed a single time. The chain is built from TRBV10-3 and TRBJ2-7; maybe TRBD2 (7 bases). What was sequenced was sorted CD4+, CD8+, or CD8+CD57+ T cells (not recorded which) from PBMCs. The receptor was isolated from a human donor in good health. The CDR3 loop is CAISEGRGQAYEQYF. CDR3 bases: TGTGCCATCAGTGAGGGGCGGGGGCAAGCCTACGAGCAGTACTTC.